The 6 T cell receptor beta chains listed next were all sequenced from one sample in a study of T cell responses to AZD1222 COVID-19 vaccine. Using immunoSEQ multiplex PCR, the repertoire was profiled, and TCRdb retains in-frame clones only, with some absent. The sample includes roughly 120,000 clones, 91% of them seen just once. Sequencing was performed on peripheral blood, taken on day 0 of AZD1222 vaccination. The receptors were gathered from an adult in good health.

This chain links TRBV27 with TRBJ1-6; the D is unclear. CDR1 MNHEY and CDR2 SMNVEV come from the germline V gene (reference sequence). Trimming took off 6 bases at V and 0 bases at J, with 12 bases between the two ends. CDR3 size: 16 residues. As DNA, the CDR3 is TGTGCCAGCAGATTGGTCGGGAGCTCCTATAATTCACCCCTCCACTTT. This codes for CASRLVGSSYNSPLHF.

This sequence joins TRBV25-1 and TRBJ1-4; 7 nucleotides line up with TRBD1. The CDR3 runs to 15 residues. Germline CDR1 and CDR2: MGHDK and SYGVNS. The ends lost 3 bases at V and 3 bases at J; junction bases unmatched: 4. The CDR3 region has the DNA TGTGCCAGCAGTGACAGGGGGGAGGCTAATGAAAAACTGTTTTTT. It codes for CASSDRGEANEKLFF.

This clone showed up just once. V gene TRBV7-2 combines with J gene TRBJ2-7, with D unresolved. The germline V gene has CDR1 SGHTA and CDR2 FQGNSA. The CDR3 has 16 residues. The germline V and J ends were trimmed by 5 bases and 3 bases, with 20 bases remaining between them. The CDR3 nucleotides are TGTGCCAGCAGCCTTACCGCCCCAGCGCCGCACTACGAGCAGTACTTC. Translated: CASSLTAPAPHYEQYF.

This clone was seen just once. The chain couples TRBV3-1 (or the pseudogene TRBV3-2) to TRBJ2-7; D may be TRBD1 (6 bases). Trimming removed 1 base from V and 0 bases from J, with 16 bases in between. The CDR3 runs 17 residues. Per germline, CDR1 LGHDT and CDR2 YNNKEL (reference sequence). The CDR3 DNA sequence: TGTGCCAGCAGCCAAGGTATCCGGACAGAATTCTCCTACGAGCAGTACTTC. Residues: CASSQGIRTEFSYEQYF.

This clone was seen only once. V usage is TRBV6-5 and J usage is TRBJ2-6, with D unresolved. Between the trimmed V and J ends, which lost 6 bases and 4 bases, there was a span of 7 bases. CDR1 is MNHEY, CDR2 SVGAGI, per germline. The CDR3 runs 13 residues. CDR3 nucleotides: TGTGCCAGCAGCCGGAGCGGGGCCAACGTCCTGACTTTC. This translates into CASSRSGANVLTF.

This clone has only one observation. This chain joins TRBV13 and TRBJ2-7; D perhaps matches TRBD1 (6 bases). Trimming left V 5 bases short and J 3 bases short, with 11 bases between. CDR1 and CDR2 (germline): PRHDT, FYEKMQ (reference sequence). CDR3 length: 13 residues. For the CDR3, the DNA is TGTGCCAGCAGCCCCAGGGACATCTACGAGCAGTACTTC. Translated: CASSPRDIYEQYF. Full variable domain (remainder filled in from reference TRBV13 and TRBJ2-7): AAGVIQSPRHLIKEKRETATLKCYPIPRHDTVYWYQQGPGQDPQFLISFYEKMQSDKGSIPDRFSAQQFSDYHSELNMSSLELGDSALYFCASSPRDIYEQYFGPGTRLTVT.